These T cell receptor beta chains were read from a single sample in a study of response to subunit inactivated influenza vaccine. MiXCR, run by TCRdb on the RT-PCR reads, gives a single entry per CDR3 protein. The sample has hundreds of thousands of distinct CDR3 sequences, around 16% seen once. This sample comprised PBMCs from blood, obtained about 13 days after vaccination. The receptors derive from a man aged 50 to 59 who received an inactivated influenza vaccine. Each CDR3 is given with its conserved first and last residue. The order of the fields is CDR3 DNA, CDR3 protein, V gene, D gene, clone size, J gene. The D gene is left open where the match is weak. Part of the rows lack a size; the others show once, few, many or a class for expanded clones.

DNA: TGTGCCAGCAGTTTCGGGGACAGCCTCCAGCCCCAGCATTTT
CDR3: CASSFGDSLQPQHF
V: TRBV12-3/TRBV12-4
D: TRBD1
size: NA
J: TRBJ1-5

DNA: TGTGCCAGCAGTTTACAGACAGGGGGCTGGAGCGGGAGAGTCCCCGAGCAGTACTTC
CDR3: CASSLQTGGWSGRVPEQYF
V: TRBV28
D: TRBD1
size: few
J: TRBJ2-7

DNA: TGTGCCAGCAGTCGACTGGGGGGCGGGACTGAAGCTTTCTTT
CDR3: CASSRLGGGTEAFF
V: TRBV12-3/TRBV12-4
D: NA
size: few
J: TRBJ1-1

DNA: TGCAGTGCTAGCAGGGGACCATATAGCAATCAGCCCCAGCATTTT
CDR3: CSASRGPYSNQPQHF
V: TRBV20-1
D: NA
size: NA
J: TRBJ1-5

DNA: TGTGCCAGCAGCTTAGGCACAGGGGAAGAAAAACTGTTTTTT
CDR3: CASSLGTGEEKLFF
V: TRBV7-9
D: TRBD1
size: many
J: TRBJ1-4

DNA: TGTGCCAGCAGCCAAGCAAGTGGGGGAGGGCAGCCCCAGCATTTT
CDR3: CASSQASGGGQPQHF
V: TRBV3-1
D: NA
size: few
J: TRBJ1-5

DNA: TGCAGTGCTAGAGATCCCGCTAGCGGGGGTCACCAAGAGACCCAGTACTTC
CDR3: CSARDPASGGHQETQYF
V: TRBV20-1
D: TRBD2
size: NA
J: TRBJ2-5

DNA: TGTGCCAGCGTCGGCAGGGGAACGGGTAGCGCTGGGGCCAACGTCCTGACTTTC
CDR3: CASVGRGTGSAGANVLTF
V: TRBV2
D: NA
size: few
J: TRBJ2-6

DNA: TGTGCCAGCAGCCCCCTAGCGGGAGGGCGGACCGGGGAGCTGTTTTTT
CDR3: CASSPLAGGRTGELFF
V: TRBV7-7
D: TRBD2
size: few
J: TRBJ2-2

DNA: TGTGCCAGCAGCGTAGGGGGACTCTTTGAGTACGAGCAGTACTTC
CDR3: CASSVGGLFEYEQYF
V: TRBV9
D: NA
size: few
J: TRBJ2-7

DNA: TGTGCCACCAGTAACAGGGGGCTTGGCTACACCTTC
CDR3: CATSNRGLGYTF
V: TRBV15
D: TRBD1
size: few
J: TRBJ1-2

DNA: TGCGCCAGCAGCCAAAACCTAGCGGGGGCGAACACCGGGGAGCTGTTTTTT
CDR3: CASSQNLAGANTGELFF
V: TRBV4-1
D: TRBD2
size: NA
J: TRBJ2-2

DNA: TGTGCCAGCAGTCCGACAGGGGCGAGGCAAGAGACCCAGTACTTC
CDR3: CASSPTGARQETQYF
V: TRBV12-3/TRBV12-4
D: TRBD1
size: NA
J: TRBJ2-5

DNA: TGTGCCATCAGACCCGGGACAGGGGTTGCAGATACGCAGTATTTT
CDR3: CAIRPGTGVADTQYF
V: TRBV10-3
D: TRBD1
size: few
J: TRBJ2-3

DNA: TGTGCCATCAGTGGGACAGGGCGTAGCAATCAGCCCCAGCATTTT
CDR3: CAISGTGRSNQPQHF
V: TRBV10-3
D: TRBD1
size: NA
J: TRBJ1-5

DNA: TGTGCCTGGAGTGTAAGAAGTACGTGGGAGGAACTTTACAATGAGCAGTTCTTC
CDR3: CAWSVRSTWEELYNEQFF
V: TRBV30
D: NA
size: NA
J: TRBJ2-1

DNA: TGTGCCAGCAGTTCCCCATCGGGAGGGGGACGGAATTCACCCCTCCACTTT
CDR3: CASSSPSGGGRNSPLHF
V: TRBV28
D: NA
size: many
J: TRBJ1-6

DNA: TGTGCCAGCAGCCCCCGATCACGGGAAGCTTTCTTT
CDR3: CASSPRSREAFF
V: TRBV3-1
D: NA
size: few
J: TRBJ1-1

DNA: TGCAGTGCTAGAGGCTCGGGGGGAAACTACAATGAGCAGTTCTTC
CDR3: CSARGSGGNYNEQFF
V: TRBV20-1
D: TRBD2
size: few
J: TRBJ2-1

DNA: TGTGCCACCAGCAAAGTCGTAACCGAGTATGGCTACACCTTC
CDR3: CATSKVVTEYGYTF
V: TRBV15
D: NA
size: NA
J: TRBJ1-2

DNA: TGTGCCAGCAGTTTGACCCACTCAGATACGCAGTATTTT
CDR3: CASSLTHSDTQYF
V: TRBV27
D: NA
size: NA
J: TRBJ2-3

DNA: TGTGCCAGCAGCCCCCCAACGAATTGGGAACTGTTTTTT
CDR3: CASSPPTNWELFF
V: TRBV7-9
D: NA
size: NA
J: TRBJ1-4

DNA: TGTGCCAGCAGCCCAGACATGGGTCAGCCCCAGCATTTT
CDR3: CASSPDMGQPQHF
V: TRBV7-2
D: NA
size: NA
J: TRBJ1-5

DNA: TGTGCCAGCAGTTTAAGCAAGGGAAGGACGGGAAACACCATATATTTT
CDR3: CASSLSKGRTGNTIYF
V: TRBV12-3/TRBV12-4
D: NA
size: few
J: TRBJ1-3

DNA: TGTGCCAGCAGCGGAGGTATTGGGAGCGGGGCCCGGGTGACCCAGTACTTC
CDR3: CASSGGIGSGARVTQYF
V: TRBV7-2
D: TRBD2
size: NA
J: TRBJ2-5

DNA: TGCAGTGCTAGGGGACATCTGTACTACGAGCAGTACTTC
CDR3: CSARGHLYYEQYF
V: TRBV20-1
D: NA
size: NA
J: TRBJ2-7

DNA: TGCAGTGCTAGAGATCTCGGGACAGGGGCCTACGAGCAGTACTTC
CDR3: CSARDLGTGAYEQYF
V: TRBV20-1
D: TRBD1
size: few
J: TRBJ2-7

DNA: TGTGCCAGCAGCCTAGCGGGGGACACCGGGGAGCTGTTTTTT
CDR3: CASSLAGDTGELFF
V: TRBV12-3/TRBV12-4
D: TRBD2
size: many
J: TRBJ2-2

DNA: TGTGCCAGCAGCTCCCGGCTCGGGGGGGGCACAGATACGCAGTATTTT
CDR3: CASSSRLGGGTDTQYF
V: TRBV7-2
D: TRBD2
size: once
J: TRBJ2-3

DNA: TGTGCCAGCCGATTCCAGGGGATGGCTGGGGCCAACGTCCTGACTTTC
CDR3: CASRFQGMAGANVLTF
V: TRBV12-3/TRBV12-4
D: NA
size: NA
J: TRBJ2-6

DNA: TGTGCCAGCAGTTTGTACAGGGGATCCTACGAGCAGTACTTC
CDR3: CASSLYRGSYEQYF
V: TRBV11-2
D: TRBD1
size: many
J: TRBJ2-7

DNA: TGCGCCAGCAGCATTGGGGACAGTGCCTACGAGCAGTACTTC
CDR3: CASSIGDSAYEQYF
V: TRBV5-1
D: TRBD1
size: NA
J: TRBJ2-7

DNA: TGTGCCAGCAGCATACTAGCGGGGGGGGTTCATGAGCAGTTCTTC
CDR3: CASSILAGGVHEQFF
V: TRBV5-8
D: TRBD2
size: few
J: TRBJ2-1

DNA: TGCAGCGTTGAGGCCAGGGGCTACGAGCAGTACTTC
CDR3: CSVEARGYEQYF
V: TRBV29-1
D: NA
size: NA
J: TRBJ2-7

DNA: TGCGCCAGCAGCTTGGCATGGCAGGGGGAAGAGACCCAGTACTTC
CDR3: CASSLAWQGEETQYF
V: TRBV5-1
D: TRBD1
size: NA
J: TRBJ2-5

DNA: TGCGCCAGCAAGGAGTTCACCGGGGAGCTGTTTTTT
CDR3: CASKEFTGELFF
V: TRBV5-1
D: NA
size: few
J: TRBJ2-2

DNA: TGCAGTGCTAGACCCTTTACGGGGAGCACAGATACGCAGTATTTT
CDR3: CSARPFTGSTDTQYF
V: TRBV20-1
D: NA
size: few
J: TRBJ2-3

DNA: TGTGCCAGCAGTACAAGATACGAGCAGTTCTTC
CDR3: CASSTRYEQFF
V: TRBV12-3/TRBV12-4
D: NA
size: few
J: TRBJ2-1

DNA: TGCGCCAGCAGCCAAGATCTAGGACAGGGGGCAGGTGAGCAGTTCTTC
CDR3: CASSQDLGQGAGEQFF
V: TRBV4-3
D: TRBD1
size: few
J: TRBJ2-1

DNA: TGTGCCTGGAGTGTGGGGACGTTAATAGGTTCACCCCTCCACTTT
CDR3: CAWSVGTLIGSPLHF
V: TRBV30
D: NA
size: few
J: TRBJ1-6

DNA: TGTGCCAGCGGTGCACCCTACGAGCAGTACTTC
CDR3: CASGAPYEQYF
V: TRBV2
D: NA
size: NA
J: TRBJ2-7

DNA: TGTGCCAGCAGGCCCCGCGGTGCAGATACGCAGTATTTT
CDR3: CASRPRGADTQYF
V: TRBV11-1
D: NA
size: NA
J: TRBJ2-3

DNA: TGCAGTGCTAGAGTACAGAGCACAGATACGCAGTATTTT
CDR3: CSARVQSTDTQYF
V: TRBV20-1
D: NA
size: NA
J: TRBJ2-3

DNA: TGCAGTGCTAGCTTGGCAGGTTCTTTAGCCAAAAACATTCAGTACTTC
CDR3: CSASLAGSLAKNIQYF
V: TRBV20-1
D: NA
size: NA
J: TRBJ2-4

DNA: TGCGCCAGCAGCACACAGGGTTCGGACACCGGGGAGCTGTTTTTT
CDR3: CASSTQGSDTGELFF
V: TRBV5-1
D: NA
size: NA
J: TRBJ2-2

DNA: TGTGCCAGCACGGCAGGGCCGAACACTGAAGCTTTCTTT
CDR3: CASTAGPNTEAFF
V: TRBV4-2
D: NA
size: NA
J: TRBJ1-1

DNA: TGTGCCAGCAGCTTAGTCGACACAGATACGCAGTATTTT
CDR3: CASSLVDTDTQYF
V: TRBV7-2
D: NA
size: many
J: TRBJ2-3

DNA: TGTGCCAGCAGTTCAACCCCAGGGAGCGCTGGAAACACCATATATTTT
CDR3: CASSSTPGSAGNTIYF
V: TRBV12-3/TRBV12-4
D: NA
size: few
J: TRBJ1-3

DNA: TGTGCCAGCAGCCAGTCCCGGACGAAAGCCTCCTACGAGCAGTACTTC
CDR3: CASSQSRTKASYEQYF
V: TRBV6-2/TRBV6-3
D: NA
size: NA
J: TRBJ2-7

DNA: TGTGCCTGGAGCCGACTAGGGGGTGAGCAGTTCTTC
CDR3: CAWSRLGGEQFF
V: TRBV30
D: NA
size: NA
J: TRBJ2-1

DNA: TGTGCCAGCAGTCCATGGAGGGGGAACACAGATACGCAGTATTTT
CDR3: CASSPWRGNTDTQYF
V: TRBV12-3/TRBV12-4
D: NA
size: many
J: TRBJ2-3

DNA: TGCAGTGCTAGTCGGACAGCTCGGGAGGAAGCTTTCTTT
CDR3: CSASRTAREEAFF
V: TRBV20-1
D: NA
size: few
J: TRBJ1-1

DNA: TGTGCCAGCACCACCACAAGGATATGGAGCAATCAGCCCCAGCATTTT
CDR3: CASTTTRIWSNQPQHF
V: TRBV6-1
D: NA
size: few
J: TRBJ1-5

DNA: TGTGCCAGCGGGACGGGAGTAGGAAACACCATATATTTT
CDR3: CASGTGVGNTIYF
V: TRBV7-2
D: NA
size: NA
J: TRBJ1-3

DNA: TGTGCCAGCACTGTTCAGGGGGACTCCTACAATGAGCAGTTCTTC
CDR3: CASTVQGDSYNEQFF
V: TRBV7-2
D: TRBD1
size: many
J: TRBJ2-1

DNA: TGCGCCAGCAGCCCCCCTGGGCTAGCGGGAGGGTCAGATACGCAGTATTTT
CDR3: CASSPPGLAGGSDTQYF
V: TRBV5-1
D: TRBD2
size: many
J: TRBJ2-3

DNA: TGTGCCAGCAGTTCTAGCGGAACCTACAATGAGCAGTTCTTC
CDR3: CASSSSGTYNEQFF
V: TRBV25-1
D: TRBD2
size: few
J: TRBJ2-1